The T cell receptor beta chain described here comes from a study of OX40 agonist ivuxolimab in advanced cancers. CDR3 size: 16 residues. The germline gives CDR1 MNHNY, CDR2 SVGAGI (reference sequence). V lost 6 bases and J lost 4; bases outside the gene matches: 6. Generated by immunoSEQ multiplex PCR, the TCRdb table keeps only in-frame clones and is missing some. Altogether around 100,000 clones are present, roughly 90% being singletons, with the ten largest covering about 0.15%. This sequence originates from an adult with an advanced solid tumor such as melanoma, head and neck, liver or kidney cancer. The specimen comprised CD4+ or CD8+ T cells sorted from blood, sampled in a trial of the OX40 agonist ivuxolimab. V is TRBV6-6 and J is TRBJ2-1; 13 bases map to TRBD2. The CDR3 nucleotides are TGTGCCAGCAGAGGACTAGCGGGGGACTTTTACAATGAGCAGTTCTTC. It codes for CASRGLAGDFYNEQFF.